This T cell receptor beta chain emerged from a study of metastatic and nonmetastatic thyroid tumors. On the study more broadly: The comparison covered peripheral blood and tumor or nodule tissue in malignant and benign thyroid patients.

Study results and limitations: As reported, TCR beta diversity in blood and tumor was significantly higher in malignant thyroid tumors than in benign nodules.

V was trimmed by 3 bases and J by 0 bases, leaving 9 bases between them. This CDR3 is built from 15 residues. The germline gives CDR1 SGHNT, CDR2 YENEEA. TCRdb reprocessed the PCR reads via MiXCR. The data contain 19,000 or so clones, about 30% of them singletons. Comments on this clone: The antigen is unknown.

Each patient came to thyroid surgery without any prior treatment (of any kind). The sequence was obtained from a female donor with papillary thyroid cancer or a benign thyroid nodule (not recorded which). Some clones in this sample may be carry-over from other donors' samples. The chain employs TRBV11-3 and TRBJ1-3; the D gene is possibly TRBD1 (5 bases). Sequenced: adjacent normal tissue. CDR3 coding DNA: TGTGCCAGCAGCTTGGGACTGCACTCTGGAAACACCATATATTTT. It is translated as CASSLGLHSGNTIYF. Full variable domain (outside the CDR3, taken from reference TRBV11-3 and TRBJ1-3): EAGVVQSPRYKIIEKKQPVAFWCNPISGHNTLYWYLQNLGQGPELLIRYENEEAVDDSQLPKDRFSAERLKGVDSTLKIQPAELGDSAVYLCASSLGLHSGNTIYFGEGSWLTVV.